The 5 T cell receptor beta chains below were found in one sample sequenced in a study of beta chain features in type 1 diabetes. The study's findings and limits: TCRB CDR3 length was moderately but significantly reduced in all four CD4+ subsets of Type 1 diabetes patients.

The investigators reverse transcribed all of the isolated RNA, so they sequenced expressed TCRB transcripts. Assay used: immunoSEQ multiplex PCR; TCRdb lists only in-frame clones, some missing. This sample has 140,000 or so clones, with 13% found just once. Their antigens remain unidentified. The specimen sequenced was central memory CD4+ T cells from blood. The origin of the receptors is a man aged 18 to 35 with type 1 diabetes.

The chain carries TRBV28 and TRBJ1-5, with a possible D match to TRBD1 (5 bases). CDR3 length: 15 amino acids. Germline-derived CDR1 and CDR2 are MDHEN and SYDVKM. V gave up 6 bases and J gave up 0 bases, with 12 bases separating them. The CDR3 nucleotides read TGTGCCAGCAGCCCTCAAGGGGTTAGCAATCAGCCCCAGCATTTT. Its protein product is CASSPQGVSNQPQHF.

This clone was seen only a few times. The sample contains more than one DNA sequence encoding this CDR3. CDR3 protein: CASSPDYEQYF. In DNA form, the CDR3 reads TGTGCCAGCAGCCCGGACTACGAGCAGTACTTC. This chain links TRBV6-1 with TRBJ2-7; D is uncertain. The germline gives CDR1 MNHNS, CDR2 SASEGT. V lost 6 bases and J lost 3, with 6 bases in between. The CDR3 consists of 11 residues.

The rearrangement links TRBV9 to TRBJ2-1; TRBD1 aligns across 7 bases. Trimming cost V 4 bases and J 1 base; bases outside gene matches: 5. CDR3 length: 15 residues. Per the germline V gene, CDR1 is SGDLS and CDR2 is YYNGEE. Here the CDR3 reads CASSTTRGSYNEQFF. The CDR3 nucleotides read TGTGCCAGCAGCACTACCAGGGGGTCCTACAATGAGCAGTTCTTC. Using reference TRBV9 and TRBJ2-1 for the parts outside the CDR3, the full variable domain is DSGVTQTPKHLITATGQRVTLRCSPRSGDLSVYWYQQSLDQGLQFLIQYYNGEERAKGNILERFSAQQFPDLHSELNLSSLELGDSALYFCASSTTRGSYNEQFFGPGTRLTVL.

The rearrangement joins TRBV7-9 to TRBJ2-3; 13 bases align to TRBD2. Looked up from germline, CDR1 is SEHNR and CDR2 is FQNEAQ (reference sequence). This CDR3 has 16 amino acids. Trimming removed 5 bases from V and 2 bases from J; junction bases left unmatched: 4. The CDR3 bases are TGTGCCAGCAGCAAAGGGACTAGCGGGGCCACAGATACGCAGTATTTT. Translation gives CASSKGTSGATDTQYF.

There are a few counts of this clone. The chain has TRBV10-3 and TRBJ2-1; D perhaps matches TRBD1 (5 bases). V was shortened by 6 bases and J by 7 bases, with 19 bases between the two germline ends. This CDR3 contains 15 residues. Germline CDR1 is ENHRY and CDR2 is SYGVKD. CDR3 region: CAISSGVIQGNEQFF. CDR3 sequence (DNA): TGTGCCATCAGCTCTGGCGTAATTCAGGGAAATGAGCAGTTCTTC.